The rows below give T cell receptor beta chains drawn from one sample of a study of cytomegalovirus exposure and HLA in healthy donors. TCRdb's table, derived via immunoSEQ multiplex PCR, lists solely in-frame clones and lacks some. The ten most abundant clones cover around 1.6% of a sample with 75,000 to 100,000 clones. The sequencing input was PBMCs. These receptors all stem from an older woman in good health and CMV-seronegative. The CDR3 runs from the conserved cysteine through the conserved F or W. The order of the fields is V gene, J gene, D gene, CDR3 DNA, CDR3 protein. A D gene is named only where the DNA matches it firmly.

V: TRBV28; J: TRBJ2-1; D: NA; DNA: TGTGCCAGCAACCGCGGATATTACAATGAGCAGTTCTTC; CDR3: CASNRGYYNEQFF
V: TRBV7-9; J: TRBJ2-7; D: TRBD2; DNA: TGTGCCAGCAGCCCATGGGCTAGCGGGAAAACCTACGAGCAGTACTTC; CDR3: CASSPWASGKTYEQYF
V: TRBV10-3; J: TRBJ2-7; D: NA; DNA: TGTGCCATCAGTGCGGGGATTTATAGCGGCCCTTCCTACGAGCAGTACTTC; CDR3: CAISAGIYSGPSYEQYF
V: TRBV28; J: TRBJ2-2; D: NA; DNA: TGTGCCAGCAGTTTAGGACAGAACACCGGGGAGCTGTTTTTT; CDR3: CASSLGQNTGELFF
V: TRBV28; J: TRBJ2-7; D: TRBD1; DNA: TGTGCCCGTTACGCCGGGACAGGGAGATCGTGGGAGCAGTACTTC; CDR3: CARYAGTGRSWEQYF
V: TRBV5-1; J: TRBJ2-7; D: TRBD2; DNA: TGCGCCAGCAGCTTGGACCCCGGGACTAGCGGGACTTACGAGCAGTACTTC; CDR3: CASSLDPGTSGTYEQYF
V: TRBV4-1; J: TRBJ2-7; D: TRBD2; DNA: TGCGCCAGCAGCCAAGACGCTAGCGGGAGTCTATACGAGCAGTACTTC; CDR3: CASSQDASGSLYEQYF
V: TRBV7-8; J: TRBJ1-4; D: NA; DNA: TGTGCCAGCAGCGCGGACAGCTCAACTAATGAAAAACTGTTTTTT; CDR3: CASSADSSTNEKLFF
V: TRBV5-1; J: TRBJ2-2; D: TRBD1; DNA: TGCGCCAGCAGCTGGACAGGGCACACCGGGGAGCTGTTTTTT; CDR3: CASSWTGHTGELFF
V: TRBV6-5; J: TRBJ1-4; D: NA; DNA: TGTGCCAGCAGCTATACAGGGAGCTCCAAGGAAAAACTGTTTTTT; CDR3: CASSYTGSSKEKLFF
V: TRBV19; J: TRBJ2-3; D: NA; DNA: TGTGCCAGTAGGGCGGGACTCCGAGGGGGCACAGATACGCAGTATTTT; CDR3: CASRAGLRGGTDTQYF
V: TRBV5-1; J: TRBJ2-3; D: TRBD1; DNA: TGCGCCAGCAGCTCGGGACAGCCTAGCACAGATACGCAGTATTTT; CDR3: CASSSGQPSTDTQYF
V: TRBV4-2; J: TRBJ2-2; D: NA; DNA: TGTGCCAGCAGCCGCGGGGCCGAATTCACCGGGGAGCTGTTTTTT; CDR3: CASSRGAEFTGELFF
V: TRBV5-1; J: TRBJ2-3; D: TRBD2; DNA: TGCGCCAGCAGTCTTGATCGGGGGGGTTCGGGTACGCAGTATTTT; CDR3: CASSLDRGGSGTQYF
V: TRBV5-1; J: TRBJ2-7; D: TRBD2; DNA: TGCGCCAGCAGCTTGGCACAGGGACTAGCGGGAGGAGGGGACGAGCAGTACTTC; CDR3: CASSLAQGLAGGGDEQYF
V: TRBV7-9; J: TRBJ2-5; D: NA; DNA: TGTGCCAGCAGCTCGGCCGGGGAGACCCAGTACTTC; CDR3: CASSSAGETQYF
V: TRBV25-1; J: TRBJ2-2; D: TRBD2; DNA: TGTGCCAGCAGCGCCATTCGGGGGGGGGCCGGGGAGCTGTTTTTT; CDR3: CASSAIRGGAGELFF
V: TRBV12-1; J: TRBJ1-2; D: NA; DNA: TGTGCCAGCAGCGTTGGCCCCCCCGGGACAGGAGACTATGGCTACACCTTC; CDR3: CASSVGPPGTGDYGYTF
V: TRBV2; J: TRBJ1-1; D: NA; DNA: TGTGCCAGCGGTCTTACCCCGGACACTGAAGCTTTCTTT; CDR3: CASGLTPDTEAFF
V: TRBV9; J: TRBJ2-7; D: NA; DNA: TGTGCCAGCAGCCAAATAACAGGGTACGAGCAGTACTTC; CDR3: CASSQITGYEQYF
V: TRBV12-2; J: TRBJ2-2; D: NA; DNA: TGTGCAAGTCGCATCCCGGGACTAGGATCCGGGGAGCTGTTTTTT; CDR3: CASRIPGLGSGELFF
V: TRBV28; J: TRBJ1-1; D: NA; DNA: TGTGCCAGCAGTTCCGGACAGAAGAACACTGAAGCTTTCTTT; CDR3: CASSSGQKNTEAFF